A single sample gave rise to the 9 T cell receptor beta chains below, sequenced in a study of T cells in Graves' hyperthyroidism and ophthalmopathy. Regions amplified from RNA transcripts were the TCR beta CDR3 regions. Primed by the HTBI set, a first-round RT-PCR was run on the TCR CDR3. TCRdb itself ran the multiplex PCR reads through MiXCR, one entry per CDR3 protein. The sample carries a few hundred thousand distinct CDR3 sequences, less than 25% recorded once. The sample taken for sequencing was blood. These receptor sequences come from a young man with Graves' hyperthyroidism.

This clonotype was recorded many times. This chain connects TRBV19 to TRBJ1-5, with D unresolved. The CDR3 is made up of 12 amino acids. V was cut by 5 bases and J by 6 bases, with 8 bases left in between. The germline gives CDR1 LNHDA, CDR2 SQIVND (reference sequence). The CDR3 loop is CASSGWGQPQHF. Written as DNA, the CDR3 is TGTGCCAGTAGTGGATGGGGTCAGCCCCAGCATTTT.

This clonotype was picked up a small number of times. DNA of the CDR3: TGCGCCAGCAGCCAGATAGCGGGGGGCTACGAGCAGTACTTC. Translation: CASSQIAGGYEQYF. J is TRBJ2-7 and V is TRBV4-1; 10 bases are shared with TRBD2. The CDR3 is made up of 14 amino acids. The trim removed 3 bases at V and 3 bases at J, leaving 2 bases unmatched. Germline CDR1 MGHRA, CDR2 YSYEKL.

This clonotype was seen repeatedly, ten times or more. This chain uses TRBV19 with TRBJ1-2; 7 bases align to TRBD1. J gave up 2 bases and V 7 bases, and 4 bases lay outside the gene matches. From germline, CDR1 is LNHDA and CDR2 SQIVND (reference sequence). The CDR3 has 13 residues. Here the CDR3 reads CASTQTGNYGYTF. DNA of the CDR3: TGTGCCAGTACCCAGACAGGGAACTATGGCTACACCTTC.

V is TRBV5-1 and J is TRBJ2-5; D possibly corresponds to TRBD2 (6 bases). With 4 bases removed from V and 2 bases from J, the gap between germline ends came to 12 bases. Germline V CDR1 and CDR2: SGHRS, YFSETQ. The length of the CDR3 is 14 residues. CDR3: CASSTPGRQETQYF. CDR3 bases: TGCGCCAGCAGCACACCCGGGAGACAAGAGACCCAGTACTTC.

The chain links TRBV6-5 to TRBJ2-5, with 13 bases lining up with TRBD2. Germline V lookup: CDR1 MNHEY, CDR2 SVGAGI. J lost 5 bases, V lost 4 bases, and 10 bases had no gene match. This CDR3 is 17 amino acids long. Here the CDR3 DNA reads TGTGCCAGCAGTTTCCGACTAGCGGGAGGACCCGATGAGACCCAGTACTTC. Translated, it gives CASSFRLAGGPDETQYF.

The chain combines TRBV11-1 with TRBJ1-1, with D tentatively TRBD1 (6 bases). CDR1 and CDR2 (germline): SGHAT, FQDESV (reference sequence). The V end lost 2 bases, the J end lost 1 base, and 14 bases lay between the germline ends. The CDR3 consists of 16 residues. CDR3 residues: CASSLLGRGQNTEAFF. As DNA, the CDR3 is TGTGCCAGCAGCTTATTAGGGAGGGGACAGAACACTGAAGCTTTCTTT.

CDR3 bases: TGTGCCAGCAGTCCCCCCTTAAAGGTGGAGACCCAGTACTTC. This gives the protein CASSPPLKVETQYF. This chain connects TRBV6-1 to TRBJ2-5; D is undetermined. The CDR3 is 14 amino acids. Deletions cut 5 bases from V and 5 bases from J, with 15 bases between. CDR1 MNHNS and CDR2 SASEGT come from the germline V gene.

At least ten counts were recorded for this clonotype. The CDR3 nucleotides are TGCAGTGCTTATGACAGGGGGCAAGAGACCCAGTACTTC. Protein product: CSAYDRGQETQYF. The rearrangement joins TRBV20-1 to TRBJ2-5, with 9 bases matching TRBD1. The germline gives CDR1 DFQATT, CDR2 SNEGSKA (reference sequence). After removal of 5 bases from V and 2 bases from J, the junction contained 3 bases not matched to a gene. This CDR3 has 13 residues.

The sample holds a few counts of this clonotype. J is TRBJ1-3 and V is TRBV25-1; D remains unclear. The CDR3 extends over 12 amino acids. From germline, CDR1 is MGHDK and CDR2 SYGVNS. V lost 7 bases to trimming and J lost 3 bases, with 7 bases between them. The CDR3 is CASKSFGNTIYF. The CDR3 bases are TGTGCCAGCAAGTCTTTTGGAAACACCATATATTTT.